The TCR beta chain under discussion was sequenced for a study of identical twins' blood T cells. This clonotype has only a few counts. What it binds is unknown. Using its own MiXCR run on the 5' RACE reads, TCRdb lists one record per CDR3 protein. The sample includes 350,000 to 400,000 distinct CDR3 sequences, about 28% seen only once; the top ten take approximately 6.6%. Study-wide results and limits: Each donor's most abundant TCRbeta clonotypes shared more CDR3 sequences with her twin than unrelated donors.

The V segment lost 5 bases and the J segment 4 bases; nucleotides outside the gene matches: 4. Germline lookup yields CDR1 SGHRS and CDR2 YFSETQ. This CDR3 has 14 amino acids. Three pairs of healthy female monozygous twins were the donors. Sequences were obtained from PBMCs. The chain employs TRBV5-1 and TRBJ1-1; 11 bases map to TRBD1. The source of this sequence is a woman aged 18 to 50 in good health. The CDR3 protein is CASRAGTGGTEAFF. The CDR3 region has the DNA TGCGCCAGCAGGGCCGGGACAGGGGGCACTGAAGCTTTCTTT.